This T cell receptor beta chain was identified in a study of blood T cell repertoires in COVID-19. In the study overall: The study drew acute and convalescent COVID-19 samples from the United States, Italy and Spain.

TCRdb's table, derived via immunoSEQ multiplex PCR, lists solely in-frame clones and lacks some. The repertoire holds about 250,000 clones, with 85% as singletons. Germline-derived CDR1 and CDR2 are MDHEN and SYDVKM. V gave up 6 bases and J gave up 6 bases; unmatched junction bases: 10. The CDR3 is 16 amino acids. Sample: peripheral blood. The V gene is TRBV28, the J gene TRBJ2-2, with 10 bases identical to TRBD1. The sequence derives from a woman aged 60 to 75 with active or convalescent COVID-19. DNA for the CDR3: TGTGCCAGCAGATCCGGGACAGGGGATAACCCCGGGGAGCTGTTTTTT. Amino acid sequence: CASRSGTGDNPGELFF.